The TCR beta chain described here comes from a study of regulatory T cells in long-lasting Graves disease. The time point was: newly diagnosed GD, antithyroid drugs for less than 3 months. Extracted RNA from PBMCs served as the source of the TCR library. V gave up 4 bases and J gave up 2 bases, with 10 bases separating them. There are 14 residues in the CDR3. From germline, CDR1 is LNHDA and CDR2 SQIVND (reference sequence). Arm-PCR with iRepertoire HTBI primers amplified the CDR3 regions for these TCR beta libraries. TCRdb independently ran MiXCR on the multiplex PCR reads; one entry per CDR3 protein. The sample records some 500,000 distinct CDR3 sequences, approximately 13% being singletons. This clonotype was seen repeatedly, ten times or more. In addition, the sample was reused for a study of T cells in Graves' hyperthyroidism and ophthalmopathy.

This specimen was peripheral blood mononuclear cells (PBMCs), taken at new diagnosis, from a patient treated with antithyroid drugs. The receptor was derived from a man aged 30 to 45 with Graves disease. This chain uses TRBV19 with TRBJ2-3; no definite D call. CDR3 sequence: CASSTSSNTDTQYF. The CDR3 region has the DNA TGTGCCAGTAGTACTTCCTCCAACACAGATACGCAGTATTTT.